These T cell receptor beta chains were read from a single sample in a study of persistence of HIV-infected CD4 T cells. What these receptors recognize is not known. Sequenced by immunoSEQ multiplex PCR; TCRdb stores in-frame clones only, minus some. Of more than 35,000 clones in the sample, approximately 93% were seen once. Source: CD4+ T cells sorted from PBMCs after roughly 19-hour stimulation, taken from a patient who received antiretroviral therapy. These receptors were taken from an adult man with HIV who was CMV-seropositive. Each CDR3 is given with its conserved first and last residue. D genes are given only for firm matches. A clone size is listed for some rows: how often the clone was seen (once, few, many), or a class if it is expanded.

J | D | V | size | CDR3 | DNA
TRBJ1-2 | . | TRBV28 | . | CASSLKPNYGYTF | TGTGCCAGCAGTTTGAAGCCTAACTATGGCTACACCTTC
TRBJ1-5 | TRBD1 | TRBV18 | once | CASSPYRGPVQPQHF | TGTGCCAGCTCACCATACAGGGGGCCCGTCCAGCCCCAGCATTTT
TRBJ1-1 | TRBD1 | TRBV5-1 | . | CASSSGQGAGTEAFF | TGCGCCAGCAGCTCCGGACAGGGGGCCGGCACTGAAGCTTTCTTT
TRBJ1-2 | . | TRBV6-5 | . | CASSRDLIGDGYTF | TGTGCCAGCAGCCGCGACTTAATTGGGGATGGCTACACCTTC
TRBJ2-2 | . | TRBV2 | . | CALGGGTPNTGELFF | TGTGCCCTAGGGGGGGGGACGCCGAACACCGGGGAGCTGTTTTTT
TRBJ1-1 | . | TRBV7-2 | . | CASTPPGVRTEAFF | TGTGCCAGCACCCCACCAGGGGTGAGGACTGAAGCTTTCTTT
TRBJ1-4 | . | TRBV5-5 | . | CASRQDLATNEKLFF | TGTGCCAGCAGACAGGATCTAGCAACTAATGAAAAACTGTTTTTT
TRBJ2-5 | TRBD1 | TRBV5-1 | once | CASTPRQGLQETQYF | TGCGCCAGCACCCCTCGACAGGGGCTTCAAGAGACCCAGTACTTC
TRBJ1-1 | . | TRBV5-5 | . | CASSLGGRNTEAFF | TGTGCCAGCAGCTTGGGGGGCCGAAACACTGAAGCTTTCTTT
TRBJ2-1 | TRBD1 | TRBV15 | . | CATRDRVYNEQFF | TGTGCCACCAGGGACAGGGTCTACAATGAGCAGTTCTTC
TRBJ2-2 | . | TRBV5-1 | . | CASRGIQGPHTGELFF | TGCGCCAGCCGAGGGATACAGGGACCCCACACCGGGGAGCTGTTTTTT
TRBJ1-1 | . | TRBV6-4 | . | CASSEQPNTEAFF | TGTGCCAGCAGTGAACAGCCGAACACTGAAGCTTTCTTT
TRBJ1-1 | TRBD1 | TRBV9 | . | CASSIDRGSYTEAFF | TGTGCCAGCAGCATCGACAGGGGCAGTTACACTGAAGCTTTCTTT
TRBJ2-7 | TRBD1 | TRBV5-4 | . | CASSPRTGDYEQYF | TGTGCCAGCAGCCCGAGGACAGGGGATTACGAGCAGTACTTC